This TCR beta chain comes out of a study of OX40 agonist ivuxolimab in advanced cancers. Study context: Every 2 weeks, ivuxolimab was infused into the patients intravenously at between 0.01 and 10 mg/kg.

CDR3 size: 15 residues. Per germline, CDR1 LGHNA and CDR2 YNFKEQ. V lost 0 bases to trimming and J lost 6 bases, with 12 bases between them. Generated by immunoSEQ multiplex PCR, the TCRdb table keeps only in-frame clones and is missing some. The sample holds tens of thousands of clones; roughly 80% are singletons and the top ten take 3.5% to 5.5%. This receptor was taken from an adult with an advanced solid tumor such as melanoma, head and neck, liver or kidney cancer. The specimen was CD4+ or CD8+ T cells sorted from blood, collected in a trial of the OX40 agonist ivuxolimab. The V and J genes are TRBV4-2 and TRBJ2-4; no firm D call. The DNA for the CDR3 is TGTGCCAGCAGCCAAGAAGGGTCCGGCGGAAACATTCAGTACTTC. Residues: CASSQEGSGGNIQYF.